The 6 T cell receptor beta chains below come from one sample, sequenced in a study of cytomegalovirus exposure and HLA in healthy donors (dated by TCRdb to about 2017). Library preparation employed the immunoSEQ multiplex PCR assay. For the multiplex PCR, a mixture combining 60 forward primers for TCR Vbeta segments and 13 reverse primers for TCR Jbeta segments was used. TCRdb's version of the immuneACCESS table is confined to in-frame rearrangements and falls short of the full clone set. An unresolved V gene accounts for under half of the shortfall where checked; the remainder is of unknown origin. Across this sample there are over 110,000 clones, with 70% to 80% seen only once. The biggest ten clones account for 6.2% of the sample. The material sequenced was PBMCs. Every receptor here comes from a woman aged 40 to 55 in good health and CMV-seropositive.

The chain uses TRBV5-1 and TRBJ2-3; TRBD2 matches 12 bases. V lost 2 bases, J lost 2 bases, and 3 bases stayed unmatched. The CDR3 has 16 amino acids. Germline V gene lookup returns CDR1 SGHRS and CDR2 YFSETQ. CDR3 region: CASSFGTSGYTDTQYF. In DNA, the CDR3 is TGCGCCAGCAGCTTTGGGACTAGCGGGTACACAGATACGCAGTATTTT.

The V and J genes are TRBV27 and TRBJ2-7; 8 bases are a match to TRBD1. After removal of 1 base from V and 6 bases from J, the junction contained 11 bases not matched to a gene. Germline V lookup: CDR1 MNHEY, CDR2 SMNVEV (reference sequence). The CDR3 totals 16 residues. CDR3 DNA sequence: TGTGCCAGCAGTTTATTTCCGGCAGGGGGCTTGCGCGAGCAGTACTTC. Translated: CASSLFPAGGLREQYF.

This chain links TRBV15 with TRBJ2-7; 9 nucleotides match TRBD2. With 3 bases clipped from V and 6 bases from J, the junction kept 6 bases outside the gene matches. This CDR3 is built from 14 residues. CDR1 and CDR2 (germline): LNHNV, YYDKDF (reference sequence). The DNA of the CDR3 is TGTGCCACCAGCAGGACTAGCGGAGAAGGCGAGCAGTACTTC. This encodes CATSRTSGEGEQYF.

The J gene is TRBJ1-5, the V gene TRBV6-1; D is undetermined. The germline V gene has CDR1 MNHNS and CDR2 SASEGT. The CDR3 sequence is 14 residues long. With 3 bases removed from V and 0 bases from J, the gap between germline ends came to 6 bases. The CDR3 bases are TGTGCCAGCAGTGATGTCTATAGCAATCAGCCCCAGCATTTT. It encodes CASSDVYSNQPQHF.

The chain employs TRBV23-1 and TRBJ2-6, with D unclear. TRBV23-1 is an open reading frame, and its role is uncertain. V was trimmed by 0 bases and J by 1 base, leaving 7 bases between them. This CDR3 region has 16 residues. Written as DNA, the CDR3 is TGCGCCAGCAGTCAATCGGGCATTTCTGGGGCCAACGTCCTGACTTTC. It codes for CASSQSGISGANVLTF.

This rearrangement joins TRBV9 to TRBJ2-7, with D possibly matching TRBD2 (6 bases). The CDR3 contains 15 residues. The V gene's germline CDR1 is SGDLS and CDR2 YYNGEE. Trimming took 4 bases from V and 7 from J, leaving 21 bases between them. The CDR3 DNA sequence: TGTGCCAGCAGCCCACAGCAATGGGTGGGAGGTGAGCAGTACTTC. Its protein is CASSPQQWVGGEQYF.